This T cell receptor beta chain was documented in a study of tumor-infiltrating lymphocytes in primary liver carcinoma. Study overall: The study enrolled male and female patients aged 30 to 69 years.

This clonotype has a count of ten or more. Its cognate antigen is unknown. General study results and limits: Tumors significantly exceeded blood in top-250-clone fraction (p = 0.039). Tumor-adjacent and tumor-blood pairs shared a smaller degree of overlap than tumor region pairs.

A constant-region primer served to make TCR beta cDNA from approximately 490 ng total RNA. Three rounds of nested multiplex PCR with slightly modified ARM-PCR produced TCR beta libraries. TRBV1-TRBV30 forward and Cbeta reverse primers drove the first two roughly 9-cycle rounds. TCRdb recomputed calls from the multiplex PCR reads with MiXCR, one row per CDR3 protein. This sample has tens of thousands of distinct CDR3 sequences; 60% to 80% occur once, and the top ten carry approximately 35%. Trimming took 4 bases from V and 4 from J, leaving 16 bases between them. The CDR3 is 15 amino acids. The germline gives CDR1 SNHLY, CDR2 FYNNEI. Bulk tissue was left unsorted, and RNA and DNA were co-extracted from about 20-30 mg of it. Patients diagnosed with primary liver carcinoma received treatment through surgical resection.

What was sequenced was tumor-adjacent normal liver tissue. This chain links TRBV2 with TRBJ1-2, with D maybe TRBD1 (5 bases). This TCR derives from a man aged 35-49 years with primary liver carcinoma and hepatitis B virus infection. The CDR3 spells CASSAPGGVGYGYTF. In nucleotides, the CDR3 is TGTGCCAGCAGTGCTCCCGGGGGGGTAGGCTATGGCTACACCTTC.